The rows below give T cell receptor beta chains drawn from one sample of a study of T cells in Graves' hyperthyroidism and ophthalmopathy. MiXCR, run by TCRdb on the multiplex PCR reads, gives a single entry per CDR3 protein. Here the sample spans under 650,000 distinct CDR3 sequences, 15% to 20% being singletons. The specimen sequenced was blood. These receptors all stem from a woman aged 25 to 39 with Graves' hyperthyroidism. The conserved cysteine and the conserved F or W are not part of the CDR3 here.

v_gene: TRBV7-9; CDR3aa: ASSFRTSGRFYEQY
v_gene: TRBV4-1; CDR3aa: ASSQDTSGYEQY
v_gene: TRBV18; CDR3aa: ASSTVPGQGARAEAF
v_gene: TRBV7-9; CDR3aa: ASRKAGNTEAF
v_gene: TRBV6-1; CDR3aa: ASGTSGSRANALT
v_gene: TRBV5-6; CDR3aa: ASSRGARQVYYNEQF
v_gene: TRBV29-1; CDR3aa: SVEDAYGAESTDTQY
v_gene: TRBV5-4; CDR3aa: ASSLDGGEQF
v_gene: TRBV5-5; CDR3aa: ASSLETSFYEQY
v_gene: TRBV5-6; CDR3aa: ASSPRTGGFNEQF
v_gene: TRBV7-9; CDR3aa: ASSLGTAYQAF
v_gene: TRBV10-3; CDR3aa: AIRGASGSDSYEQY
v_gene: TRBV6-2/TRBV6-3; CDR3aa: ASSYLWGRNEQY
v_gene: TRBV19; CDR3aa: ASRIPRGRGTEAF
v_gene: TRBV11-2; CDR3aa: ASSLARKGGQY
v_gene: TRBV30; CDR3aa: AWSLGRTYEQY
v_gene: TRBV3-1; CDR3aa: ASSQWLGPVMGTGNTIY
v_gene: TRBV3-1; CDR3aa: ASSQVVRGITGELF
v_gene: TRBV3-1; CDR3aa: ASSHRDRAGNTIY
v_gene: TRBV20-1; CDR3aa: SARDVSSYNSPLH
v_gene: TRBV18; CDR3aa: ASSPRGLTNTEAF
v_gene: TRBV28; CDR3aa: ASIRSGASNQPQH
v_gene: TRBV6-1; CDR3aa: ASSEVGTSGEQY
v_gene: TRBV4-2; CDR3aa: ASSQVKNREETQY
v_gene: TRBV7-9; CDR3aa: ASSIRDSGNTIY
v_gene: TRBV28; CDR3aa: ASSLFPRTGGYEQY
v_gene: TRBV29-1; CDR3aa: SVADGYSNQPQH
v_gene: TRBV7-9; CDR3aa: ASSSGKTPGASGRAGEQF
v_gene: TRBV7-9; CDR3aa: ASSLWTGASTDTQY
v_gene: TRBV4-2; CDR3aa: ASSQEPHHDNSPLH
v_gene: TRBV28; CDR3aa: ASSFGGSSSNEQF
v_gene: TRBV29-1; CDR3aa: SVVKDDTEAS
v_gene: TRBV7-2; CDR3aa: ASSLDAGAF
v_gene: TRBV18; CDR3aa: ASSEETGVQQY
v_gene: TRBV18; CDR3aa: ASLQPLDTQY
v_gene: TRBV7-9; CDR3aa: ASSLAWAGANVLT
v_gene: TRBV25-1; CDR3aa: ASSEVADNEKLF
v_gene: TRBV5-8; CDR3aa: ASSLIRNQPQH
v_gene: TRBV3-1; CDR3aa: ASSPRIATSYEQY
v_gene: TRBV5-6; CDR3aa: ASSLRGAHGYT
v_gene: TRBV27; CDR3aa: ASRIRDPTYEQY
v_gene: TRBV7-2; CDR3aa: ASKLAESGNSPLH
v_gene: TRBV30; CDR3aa: AWSATNRVSPLH
v_gene: TRBV28; CDR3aa: ASKGPRGSNQPQH
v_gene: TRBV30; CDR3aa: AWSSRLGEQY
v_gene: TRBV28; CDR3aa: ASSFAGLAYEQY
v_gene: TRBV7-3; CDR3aa: ASSASGGRLDTQY
v_gene: TRBV19; CDR3aa: ATRGGQANQPQH
v_gene: TRBV6-1; CDR3aa: ANSDLTGMKRLF
v_gene: TRBV5-1; CDR3aa: ASSSDLGGRAHEQF
v_gene: TRBV2; CDR3aa: ASSEGGGRLTEAS
v_gene: TRBV2; CDR3aa: ASRGSGTGTSGRAPDTQY
v_gene: TRBV4-3; CDR3aa: ASSQGPADSLF
v_gene: TRBV14; CDR3aa: ASSQTLAGGHTDTQY